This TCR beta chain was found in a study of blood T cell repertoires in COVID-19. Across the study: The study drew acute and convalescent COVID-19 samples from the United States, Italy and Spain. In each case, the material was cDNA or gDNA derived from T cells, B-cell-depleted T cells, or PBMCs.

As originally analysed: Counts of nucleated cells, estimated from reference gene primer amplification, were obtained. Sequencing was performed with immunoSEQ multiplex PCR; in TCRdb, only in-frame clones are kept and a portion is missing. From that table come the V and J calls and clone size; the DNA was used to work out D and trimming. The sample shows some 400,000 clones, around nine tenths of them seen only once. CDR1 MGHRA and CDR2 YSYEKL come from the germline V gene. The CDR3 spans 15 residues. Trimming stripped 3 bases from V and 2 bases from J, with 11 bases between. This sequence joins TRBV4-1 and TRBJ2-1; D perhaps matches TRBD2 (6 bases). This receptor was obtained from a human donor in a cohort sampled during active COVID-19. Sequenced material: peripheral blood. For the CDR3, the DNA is TGCGCCAGCAGCCAGCCGGGACTTCCCTACAATGAGCAGTTCTTC. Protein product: CASSQPGLPYNEQFF.